These 16 T cell receptor beta chains were all obtained from the same sample, sequenced in a study of cytomegalovirus exposure and HLA in healthy donors. TCRdb's copy holds only in-frame clones and misses some; the assay was immunoSEQ multiplex PCR. The repertoire holds about 200,000 clones, around 86% seen once, with more than 1.4% in the top ten. The sequenced material came from PBMCs. These TCRs come from a woman aged 18 to 35 in good health and CMV-seronegative.

This chain links TRBV30 with TRBJ2-5; TRBD2 is a possible D gene (7 bases). V was shortened by 1 base and J by 0 bases, with 15 bases between the two germline ends. The CDR3 loop spans 16 amino acids. CDR1 GTSNPN and CDR2 SVGIG come from the germline V gene (reference sequence). The CDR3 region has the DNA TGTGCCTGGAGTGGATGGGGGGGCCCCTACCAAGAGACCCAGTACTTC. Residues: CAWSGWGGPYQETQYF.

This clone was recorded only once. The chain employs TRBV19 and TRBJ2-3; a weak D match, TRBD2 (5 bases). The V and J ends lost 2 bases and 4 bases respectively, with 16 bases between them. The V gene's germline CDR1 is LNHDA and CDR2 SQIVND (reference sequence). The CDR3 totals 16 residues. The CDR3 DNA is TGTGCCAGTAGTATATATCCAGAGGGTGTCCCAGATACGCAGTATTTT. This codes for CASSIYPEGVPDTQYF.

This rearrangement joins TRBV19 to TRBJ2-3; 9 nucleotides match TRBD1. V trimming: 10 bases; J trimming: 5 bases; junction bases outside the gene matches: 13. The CDR3 consists of 15 residues. In germline, CDR1 is LNHDA, CDR2 SQIVND (reference sequence). The CDR3 spells CATSLRQGGRDTQYF. The CDR3 DNA sequence: TGTGCCACAAGCTTAAGACAGGGGGGCAGAGATACGCAGTATTTT. The whole variable domain, filled in from reference TRBV19 and TRBJ2-3, reads DGGITQSPKYLFRKEGQNVTLSCEQNLNHDAMYWYRQDPGQGLRLIYYSQIVNDFQKGDIAEGYSVSREKKESFPLTVTSAQKNPTAFYLCATSLRQGGRDTQYFGPGTRLTVL.

Only a few counts were recorded for this clone. This chain links TRBV19 with TRBJ1-1, with TRBD1 identical over 8 bases. The germline V gene encodes CDR1 LNHDA and CDR2 SQIVND (reference sequence). The CDR3 length is 15 residues. Trimming cost V 1 base and J 5 bases; bases outside gene matches: 6. CDR3 coding DNA: TGTGCCAGTAGTATAGGGACAGGGTTGAGGACTGAAGCTTTCTTT. Residues: CASSIGTGLRTEAFF.

The chain carries TRBV2 and TRBJ2-1; TRBD2 agrees at 9 bases. CDR3 length: 17 residues. J gave up 6 bases and V 8 bases, and 17 bases lay outside the gene matches. Germline CDR1 is SNHLY and CDR2 is FYNNEI. The CDR3 region is CASDELLSGSYSNEQFF. For the CDR3, the DNA is TGTGCCAGCGATGAACTCCTTAGCGGGAGTTATAGCAATGAGCAGTTCTTC.

Note on this clone: Relative to the germline gene, one junction end is altered; a read error may explain this. CDR3 protein: CASSEEAAGGPGETQYF. In DNA, the CDR3 is TGTGCCAGCAGCGAAGAGGCAGCGGGGGGGCCCGGAGAGACCCAGTACTTC. This sequence joins TRBV4-2 and TRBJ2-5; 10 bases match TRBD2. The CDR3 is 17 amino acids. Germline V CDR1 and CDR2: LGHNA, YNFKEQ.

This clone was seen a few times. V is TRBV25-1 and J is TRBJ1-5, with D tentatively TRBD1 (6 bases). Germline V gives CDR1 MGHDK, CDR2 SYGVNS. This CDR3 region has 18 residues. V gave up 3 bases and J gave up 2 bases, with 20 bases separating them. The CDR3 nucleotides read TGTGCCAGCAGTGAGGGAGGGAACAGGGTTGAGGGCAATCAGCCCCAGCATTTT. It specifies CASSEGGNRVEGNQPQHF.

V is TRBV5-1 and J is TRBJ1-6; D is possibly TRBD1 (5 bases). With 0 bases removed from V and 9 bases from J, the gap between germline ends came to 13 bases. The length of the CDR3 is 15 residues. Germline V gene sequence: CDR1 SGHRS, CDR2 YFSETQ. The CDR3: CASSLDQHRGSPLHF. The CDR3 coding sequence is TGCGCCAGCAGCTTGGACCAGCATAGGGGTTCACCCCTCCACTTT.

The gene calls are TRBV12-5 and TRBJ1-4; D is unresolved. Germline V gene sequence: CDR1 LGHNT, CDR2 FRNRAP. The V and J ends lost 0 bases and 8 bases respectively, with 10 bases between them. The CDR3 has 14 residues. CDR3 coding DNA: TGTGCTAGTGGTTTGGTAGGCCCCGGGGAAAAACTGTTTTTT. Its translation is CASGLVGPGEKLFF.

The V gene is TRBV11-3, the J gene TRBJ2-5; tentatively, D is TRBD2 (6 bases). Trimming removed 1 base from V and 5 bases from J, with 14 bases in between. The CDR3 covers 15 residues. Germline CDR1 is SGHNT and CDR2 is YENEEA. The CDR3 coding sequence is TGTGCCAGCAGCTTAGGTGCAGGAGGGCGGGAGACCCAGTACTTC. It specifies CASSLGAGGRETQYF.

The chain joins TRBV10-3 to TRBJ2-2, with D tentatively TRBD2 (5 bases). The CDR3 is 15 amino acids. With 2 bases removed from V and 7 bases from J, the gap between germline ends came to 14 bases. The germline CDR1 and CDR2 sequences are ENHRY and SYGVKD. The CDR3 DNA reads as TGTGCCATCAGTGAGGACCGGCTAGCCATCGGGGAGCTGTTTTTT. Protein product: CAISEDRLAIGELFF.

V is TRBV7-9 and J is TRBJ2-1; 9 bases fit TRBD2. Trimming at V came to 5 bases and at J to 8 bases, leaving 10 bases not matched to a gene. CDR3 size: 15 residues. Per the germline V gene, CDR1 is SEHNR and CDR2 is FQNEAQ (reference sequence). The CDR3 loop is CASSRASGVWDEQFF. The CDR3 DNA is TGTGCCAGCAGCCGCGCTAGCGGGGTTTGGGATGAGCAGTTCTTC.

The genes are TRBV7-3 and TRBJ2-1; the D gene is possibly TRBD1 (6 bases). Germline CDR1 reads SGHTA; CDR2 reads FQGTGA. The CDR3 sequence is 14 residues long. Trimming took 2 bases from V and 4 from J, leaving 9 bases between them. Written as DNA, the CDR3 is TGTGCCAGCAGCTTAGATACAGGGTACAATGAGCAGTTCTTC. The encoded protein is CASSLDTGYNEQFF. The whole variable domain, remainder taken from reference TRBV7-3 and TRBJ2-1, is GAGVSQTPSNKVTEKGKYVELRCDPISGHTALYWYRQSLGQGPEFLIYFQGTGAADDSGLPNDRFFAVRPEGSVSTLKIQRTERGDSAVYLCASSLDTGYNEQFFGPGTRLTVL.

The gene calls are TRBV18 and TRBJ2-7; no clear D. The length of the CDR3 is 14 residues. The germline V gene has CDR1 KGHSH and CDR2 LQKENI. Trimming pared 3 bases from V and 0 bases from J, leaving 9 bases between. The CDR3 DNA is TGTGCCAGCTCACCTCCACCCAGCTCCTACGAGCAGTACTTC. It yields the protein CASSPPPSSYEQYF.

The chain carries TRBV4-1 and TRBJ1-4; tentatively, D is TRBD1 (6 bases). The germline CDR1 and CDR2 sequences are MGHRA and YSYEKL. Trimming removed 2 bases from V and 3 bases from J, with 10 bases in between. The CDR3 covers 15 residues. CDR3 bases: TGCGCCAGCAGCCAAACAGGGCTCTCTAATGAAAAACTGTTTTTT. It is translated as CASSQTGLSNEKLFF.

The chain carries TRBV18 and TRBJ2-4; 14 bases agree with TRBD2. The CDR3 has 18 amino acids. J gave up 2 bases and V 4 bases, and 7 bases lay outside the gene matches. The germline CDR1 and CDR2 sequences are KGHSH and LQKENI. The CDR3 DNA follows: TGTGCCAGCTCACTGACTAGCGGGGGGGCCGCGACCAAAAACATTCAGTACTTC. Residues: CASSLTSGGAATKNIQYF.